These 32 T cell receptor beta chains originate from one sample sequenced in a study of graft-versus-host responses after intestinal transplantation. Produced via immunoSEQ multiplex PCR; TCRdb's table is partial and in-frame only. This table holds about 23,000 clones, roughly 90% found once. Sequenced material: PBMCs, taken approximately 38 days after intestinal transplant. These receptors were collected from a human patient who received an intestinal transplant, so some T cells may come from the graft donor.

The chain's CDR3 is CASFRRRSSGANVLTF. CDR3 nucleotides: TGTGCCAGTTTTCGGCGTCGTAGCTCTGGGGCCAACGTCCTGACTTTC. The chain carries TRBV28 and TRBJ2-6; D ambiguous. This CDR3 has 16 amino acids. V was cut by 9 bases and J by 0 bases, with 15 bases left in between. CDR1 MDHEN and CDR2 SYDVKM come from the germline V gene.

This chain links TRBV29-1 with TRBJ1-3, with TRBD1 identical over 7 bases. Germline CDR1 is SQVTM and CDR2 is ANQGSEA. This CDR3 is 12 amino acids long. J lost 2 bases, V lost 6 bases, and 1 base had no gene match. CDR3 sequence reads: CSVTGAGNTIYF. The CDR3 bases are TGCAGCGTCACAGGGGCTGGAAACACCATATATTTT. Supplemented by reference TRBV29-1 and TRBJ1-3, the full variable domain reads SAVISQKPSRDICQRGTSLTIQCQVDSQVTMMFWYRQQPGQSLTLIATANQGSEATYESGFVIDKFPISRPNLTFSTLTVSNMSPEDSSIYLCSVTGAGNTIYFGEGSWLTVV.

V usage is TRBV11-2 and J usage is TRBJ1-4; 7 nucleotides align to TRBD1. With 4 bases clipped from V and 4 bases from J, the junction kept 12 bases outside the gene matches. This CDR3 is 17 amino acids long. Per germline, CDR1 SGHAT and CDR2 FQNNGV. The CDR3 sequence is CASSSGRQGQSNEKLFF. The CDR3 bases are TGTGCCAGCAGCTCGGGAAGGCAGGGACAGAGTAATGAAAAACTGTTTTTT.

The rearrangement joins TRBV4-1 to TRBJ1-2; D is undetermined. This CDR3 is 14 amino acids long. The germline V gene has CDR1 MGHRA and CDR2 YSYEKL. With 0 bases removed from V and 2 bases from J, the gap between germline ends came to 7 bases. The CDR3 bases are TGCGCCAGCAGCCAAGATATAGGCAACTATGGCTACACCTTC. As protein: CASSQDIGNYGYTF.

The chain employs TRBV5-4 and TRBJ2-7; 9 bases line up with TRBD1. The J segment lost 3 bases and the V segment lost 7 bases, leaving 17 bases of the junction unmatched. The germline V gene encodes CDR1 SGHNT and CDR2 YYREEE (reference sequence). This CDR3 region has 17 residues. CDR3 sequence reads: CASWPGQGTFEGYEQYF. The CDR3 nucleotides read TGTGCCAGCTGGCCGGGACAGGGAACTTTTGAAGGCTACGAGCAGTACTTC.

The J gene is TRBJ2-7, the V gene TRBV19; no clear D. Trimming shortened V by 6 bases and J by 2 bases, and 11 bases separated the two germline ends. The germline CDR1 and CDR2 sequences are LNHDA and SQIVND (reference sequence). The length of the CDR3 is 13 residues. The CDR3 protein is CASSPSQAYEQYF. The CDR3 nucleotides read TGTGCCAGTAGCCCATCTCAGGCCTACGAGCAGTACTTC.

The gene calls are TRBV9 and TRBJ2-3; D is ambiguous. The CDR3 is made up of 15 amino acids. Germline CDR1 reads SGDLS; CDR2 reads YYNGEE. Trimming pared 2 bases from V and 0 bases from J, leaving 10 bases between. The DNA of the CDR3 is TGTGCCAGCAGCGTTTCCCTAACCAGCACAGATACGCAGTATTTT. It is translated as CASSVSLTSTDTQYF.

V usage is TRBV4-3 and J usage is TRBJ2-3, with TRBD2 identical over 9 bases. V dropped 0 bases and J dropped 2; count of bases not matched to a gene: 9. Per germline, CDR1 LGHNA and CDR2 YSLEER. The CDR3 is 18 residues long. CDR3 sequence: CASSQDRLAGTYTDTQYF. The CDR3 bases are TGCGCCAGCAGCCAAGATAGGCTAGCGGGGACCTACACAGATACGCAGTATTTT.

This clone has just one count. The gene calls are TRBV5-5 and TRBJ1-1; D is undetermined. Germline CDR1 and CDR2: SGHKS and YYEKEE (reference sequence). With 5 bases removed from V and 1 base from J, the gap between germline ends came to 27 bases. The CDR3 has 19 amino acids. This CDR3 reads CASSFPPFRKEPANTEAFF. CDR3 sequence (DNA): TGTGCCAGCAGTTTCCCCCCCTTTCGAAAGGAACCAGCGAACACTGAAGCTTTCTTT.

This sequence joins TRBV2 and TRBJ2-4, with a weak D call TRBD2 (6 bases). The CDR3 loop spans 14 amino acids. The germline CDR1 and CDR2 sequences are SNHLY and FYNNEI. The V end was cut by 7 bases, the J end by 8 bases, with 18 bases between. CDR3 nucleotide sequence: TGTGCCAGCAAGAGGGAGGAGGTGGGGTACATTCAGTACTTC. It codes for CASKREEVGYIQYF.

DNA of the CDR3: TGTGCCAGCAGCCCCAAAACCTACCCAAACACTGAAGCTTTCTTT. This gives the protein CASSPKTYPNTEAFF. The V call is TRBV13, the J call TRBJ1-1; D unresolved. The CDR3 spans 15 residues. Deletions cut 5 bases from V and 2 bases from J, with 15 bases between. Per germline, CDR1 PRHDT and CDR2 FYEKMQ (reference sequence).

CDR3 in amino acids: CASSWRQDLGPAAGYEQYF. In DNA form, the CDR3 reads TGCGCCAGCAGCTGGAGACAGGATTTGGGGCCCGCGGCAGGCTACGAGCAGTACTTC. The chain employs TRBV5-1 and TRBJ2-7; TRBD1 might be the D (6 bases). This CDR3 has 19 amino acids. Trimming removed 3 bases at V and 3 bases at J, with 28 bases between. Looked up from germline, CDR1 is SGHRS and CDR2 is YFSETQ. The whole variable domain, remainder taken from reference TRBV5-1 and TRBJ2-7, is KAGVTQTPRYLIKTRGQQVTLSCSPISGHRSVSWYQQTPGQGLQFLFEYFSETQRNKGNFPGRFSGRQFSNSRSEMNVSTLELGDSALYLCASSWRQDLGPAAGYEQYFGPGTRLTVT.

The CDR3 loop is CASSVRLARSYNEQFF. CDR3 in DNA: TGTGCCAGCAGCGTCCGACTAGCTCGGTCCTACAATGAGCAGTTCTTC. The genes are TRBV9 and TRBJ2-1; 7 nucleotides align to TRBD2. The V and J ends lost 2 bases and 1 base, in that order; junction bases with no gene match: 6. The CDR3 has 16 amino acids. Germline V lookup: CDR1 SGDLS, CDR2 YYNGEE.

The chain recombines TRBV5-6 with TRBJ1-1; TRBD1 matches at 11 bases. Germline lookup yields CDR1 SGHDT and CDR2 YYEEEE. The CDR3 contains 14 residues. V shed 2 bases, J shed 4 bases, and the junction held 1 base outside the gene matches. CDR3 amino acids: CASSFGTGGTEAFF. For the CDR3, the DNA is TGTGCCAGCAGCTTTGGGACAGGGGGCACTGAAGCTTTCTTT.

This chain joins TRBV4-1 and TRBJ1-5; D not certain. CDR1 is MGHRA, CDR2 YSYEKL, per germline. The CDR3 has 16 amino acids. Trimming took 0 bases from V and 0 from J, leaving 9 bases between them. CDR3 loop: CASSQEGGYSNQPQHF. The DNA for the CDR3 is TGCGCCAGCAGCCAAGAAGGCGGGTATAGCAATCAGCCCCAGCATTTT.

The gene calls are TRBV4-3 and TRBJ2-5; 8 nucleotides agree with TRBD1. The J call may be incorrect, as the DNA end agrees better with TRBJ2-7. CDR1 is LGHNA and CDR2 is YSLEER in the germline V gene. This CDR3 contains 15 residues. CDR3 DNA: TGCGCCAGCAGCCAAGACTGGGACAGGCCCTACGAGCAGTACTTC. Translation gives CASSQDWDRPYEQYF.

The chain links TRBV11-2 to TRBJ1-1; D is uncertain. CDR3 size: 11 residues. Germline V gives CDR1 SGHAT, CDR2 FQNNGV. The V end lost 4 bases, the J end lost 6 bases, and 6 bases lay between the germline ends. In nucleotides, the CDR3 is TGTGCCAGCAGCTCCGGGCCTGAAGCTTTCTTT. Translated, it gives CASSSGPEAFF.

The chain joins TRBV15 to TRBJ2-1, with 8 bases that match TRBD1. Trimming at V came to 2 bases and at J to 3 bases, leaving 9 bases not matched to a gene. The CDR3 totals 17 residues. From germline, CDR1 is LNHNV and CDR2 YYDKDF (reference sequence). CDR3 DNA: TGTGCCACCAGCAGACGGGCCCGGACAGGGAGCTACAATGAGCAGTTCTTC. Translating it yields CATSRRARTGSYNEQFF.

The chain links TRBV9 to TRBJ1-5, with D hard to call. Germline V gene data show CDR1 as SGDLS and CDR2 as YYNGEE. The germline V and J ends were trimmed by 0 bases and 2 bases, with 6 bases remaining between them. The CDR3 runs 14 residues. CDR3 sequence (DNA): TGTGCCAGCAGCGTAGAAGGTGGCAATCAGCCCCAGCATTTT. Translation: CASSVEGGNQPQHF.

Here the CDR3 reads CASTSRWETQYF. The CDR3 DNA reads as TGTGCCAGCACCTCCAGATGGGAGACCCAGTACTTC. The gene calls are TRBV28 and TRBJ2-5, with unresolved D. The CDR3 loop spans 12 amino acids. Trimming took off 7 bases at V and 5 bases at J, with 11 bases between the two ends. Per the germline V gene, CDR1 is MDHEN and CDR2 is SYDVKM.

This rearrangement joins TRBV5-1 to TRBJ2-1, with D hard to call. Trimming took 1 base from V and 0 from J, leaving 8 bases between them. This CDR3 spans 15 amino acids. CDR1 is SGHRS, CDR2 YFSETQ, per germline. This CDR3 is CASSLTAFSYNEQFF. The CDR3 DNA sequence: TGCGCCAGCAGCTTGACCGCATTCTCCTACAATGAGCAGTTCTTC.

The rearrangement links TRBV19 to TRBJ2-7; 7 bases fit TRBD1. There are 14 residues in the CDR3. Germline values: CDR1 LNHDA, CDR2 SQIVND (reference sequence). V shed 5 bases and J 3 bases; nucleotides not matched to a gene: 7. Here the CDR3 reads CASSYRGEYYEQYF. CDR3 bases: TGTGCCAGTAGTTACAGGGGAGAGTACTACGAGCAGTACTTC.

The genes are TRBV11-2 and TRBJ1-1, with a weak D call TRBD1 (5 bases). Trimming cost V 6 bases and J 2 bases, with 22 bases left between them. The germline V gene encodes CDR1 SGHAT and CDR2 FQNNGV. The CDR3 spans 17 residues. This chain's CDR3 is CASSFRLSADSNTEAFF. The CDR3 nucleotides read TGTGCCAGCAGTTTTAGGCTAAGTGCAGACAGTAACACTGAAGCTTTCTTT.

The CDR3 DNA follows: TGCAGCGTTGAGGGACAGGGTAGGGCCAATGAGCAGTTCTTC. Translated, it gives CSVEGQGRANEQFF. The genes are TRBV29-1 and TRBJ2-1; 9 bases align to TRBD1. Germline assignment: CDR1 SQVTM and CDR2 ANQGSEA. This CDR3 is built from 14 residues. J lost 6 bases, V lost 3 bases, and 6 bases had no gene match.

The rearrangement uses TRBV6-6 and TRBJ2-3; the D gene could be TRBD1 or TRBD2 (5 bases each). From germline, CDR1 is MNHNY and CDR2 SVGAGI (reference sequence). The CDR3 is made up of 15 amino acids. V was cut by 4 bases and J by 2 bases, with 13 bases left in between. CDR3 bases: TGTGCCAGCAGTTGGGGGATCCACTCCACAGATACGCAGTATTTT. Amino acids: CASSWGIHSTDTQYF.

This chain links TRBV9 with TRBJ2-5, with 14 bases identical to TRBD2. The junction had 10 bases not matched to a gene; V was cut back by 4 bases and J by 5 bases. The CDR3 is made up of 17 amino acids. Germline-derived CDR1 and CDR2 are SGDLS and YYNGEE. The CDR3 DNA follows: TGTGCCAGCAGCCCCACGACTAGCGGGAGGGCCGGGGAGACCCAGTACTTC. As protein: CASSPTTSGRAGETQYF.

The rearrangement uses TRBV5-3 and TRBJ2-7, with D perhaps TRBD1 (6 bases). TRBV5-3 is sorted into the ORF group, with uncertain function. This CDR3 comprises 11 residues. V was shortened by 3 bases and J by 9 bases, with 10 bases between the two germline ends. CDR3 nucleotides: TGTGCCAGAAGCTCGGACAGAGGGCAGTACTTC. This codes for CARSSDRGQYF.

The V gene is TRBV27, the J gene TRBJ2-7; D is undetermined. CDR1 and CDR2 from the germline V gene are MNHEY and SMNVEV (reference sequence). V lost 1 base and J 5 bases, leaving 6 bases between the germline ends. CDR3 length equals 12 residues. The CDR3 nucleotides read TGTGCCAGCAGTTTATGGGCTAACGAGCAGTACTTC. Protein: CASSLWANEQYF.

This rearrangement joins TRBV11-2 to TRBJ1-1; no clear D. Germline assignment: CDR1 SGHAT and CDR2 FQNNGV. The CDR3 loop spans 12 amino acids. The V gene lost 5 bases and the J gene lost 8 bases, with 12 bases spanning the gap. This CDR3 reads CASSPKTREAFF. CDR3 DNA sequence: TGTGCCAGCAGCCCCAAGACACGAGAAGCTTTCTTT.

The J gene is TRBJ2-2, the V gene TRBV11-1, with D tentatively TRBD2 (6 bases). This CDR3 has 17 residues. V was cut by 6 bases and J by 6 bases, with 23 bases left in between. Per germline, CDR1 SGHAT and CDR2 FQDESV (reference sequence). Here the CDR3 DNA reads TGTGCCAGCAGTTGGCCCGGGGTTGGGACTCTTGCCGGGGAGCTGTTTTTT. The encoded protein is CASSWPGVGTLAGELFF.

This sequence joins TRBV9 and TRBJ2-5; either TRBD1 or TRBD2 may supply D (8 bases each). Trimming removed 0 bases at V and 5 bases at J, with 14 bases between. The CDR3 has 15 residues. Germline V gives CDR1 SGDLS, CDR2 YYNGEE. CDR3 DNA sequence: TGTGCCAGCAGCGTAGCGGGGGGGACAGGTGAGACCCAGTACTTC. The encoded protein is CASSVAGGTGETQYF. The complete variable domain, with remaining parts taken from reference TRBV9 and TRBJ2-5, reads DSGVTQTPKHLITATGQRVTLRCSPRSGDLSVYWYQQSLDQGLQFLIQYYNGEERAKGNILERFSAQQFPDLHSELNLSSLELGDSALYFCASSVAGGTGETQYFGPGTRLLVL.

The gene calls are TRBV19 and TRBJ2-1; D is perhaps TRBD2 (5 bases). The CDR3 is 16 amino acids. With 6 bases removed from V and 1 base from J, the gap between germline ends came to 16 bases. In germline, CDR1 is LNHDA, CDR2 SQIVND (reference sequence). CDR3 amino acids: CASSRTGPLSYNEQFF. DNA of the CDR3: TGTGCCAGTAGCCGGACTGGCCCCCTTTCCTACAATGAGCAGTTCTTC.